Following are 2 T cell receptor beta chains from one sample sequenced in a study of shared clonotypes between healthy human individuals. The table came from immunoSEQ multiplex PCR; TCRdb's copy has only in-frame clones and leaves some out. The table lists about 2.3 million clones, around 92% of them singletons. The specimen sequenced was naive CD4+ T cells from PBMCs. Specified subset: CD45RA+ positively selected. The receptors were gathered from a man younger than 35 in good health. Some clones in this sample may be carry-over from other donors' samples.

About this clone itself: Different DNA sequences within this sample yield the same CDR3. The V and J genes are TRBV5-1 and TRBJ2-2; D gene uncertain. The CDR3 loop spans 14 amino acids. From germline, CDR1 is SGHRS and CDR2 YFSETQ. The ends were cut back, 0 bases at V and 6 bases at J, with 9 bases in the middle. The CDR3 DNA follows: TGCGCCAGCAGCTTGGATCCAGGTGCCGGGGAGCTGTTTTTT. Translating gives CASSLDPGAGELFF.

This chain links TRBV11-2 with TRBJ1-2, with D unresolved. This CDR3 spans 13 amino acids. Germline V gene lookup returns CDR1 SGHAT and CDR2 FQNNGV. Trimming shortened V by 5 bases and J by 9 bases, and 16 bases separated the two germline ends. In DNA, the CDR3 is TGTGCCAGCAGCCTAACCACGACGCATAGCTACACCTTC. It encodes CASSLTTTHSYTF.